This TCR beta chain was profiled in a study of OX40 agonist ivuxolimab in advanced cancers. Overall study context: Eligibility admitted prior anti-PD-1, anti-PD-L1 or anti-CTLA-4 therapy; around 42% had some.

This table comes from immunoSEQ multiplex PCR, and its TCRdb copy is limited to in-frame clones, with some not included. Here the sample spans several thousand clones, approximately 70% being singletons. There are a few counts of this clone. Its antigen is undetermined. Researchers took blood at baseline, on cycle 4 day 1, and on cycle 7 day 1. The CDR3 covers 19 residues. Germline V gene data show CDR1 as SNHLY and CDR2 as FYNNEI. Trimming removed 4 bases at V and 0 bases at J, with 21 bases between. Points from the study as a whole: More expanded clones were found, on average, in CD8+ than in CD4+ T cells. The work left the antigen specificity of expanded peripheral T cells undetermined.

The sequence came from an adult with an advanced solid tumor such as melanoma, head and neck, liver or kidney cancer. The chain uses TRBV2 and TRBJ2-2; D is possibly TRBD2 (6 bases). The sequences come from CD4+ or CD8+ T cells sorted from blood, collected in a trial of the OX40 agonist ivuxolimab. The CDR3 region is CASSGPLGVRGANTGELFF. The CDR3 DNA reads TGTGCCAGCAGTGGCCCCCTGGGCGTGCGGGGTGCGAACACCGGGGAGCTGTTTTTT.